One and the same sample provided the 21 T cell receptor beta chains below, sequenced in a study of OX40 agonist ivuxolimab in advanced cancers. Sequencing used immunoSEQ multiplex PCR; TCRdb keeps in-frame clones, though not all of them. The sample consists of 60,000 to 80,000 clones, roughly nine tenths of them appearing once. The specimen comprised CD4+ or CD8+ T cells sorted from blood, sampled in a trial of the OX40 agonist ivuxolimab. The origin of the receptors is an adult with an advanced solid tumor such as melanoma, head and neck, liver or kidney cancer.

The chain has TRBV7-3 and TRBJ2-5; D possibly matches TRBD1 or TRBD2 (5 bases each). Germline CDR1 reads SGHTA; CDR2 reads FQGTGA. The CDR3 contains 13 residues. Trimming removed 5 bases at V and 9 bases at J, with 16 bases between. The CDR3 sequence: CASSENEGRSQYF. CDR3 coding DNA: TGTGCCAGCAGCGAAAATGAGGGGCGGTCCCAGTACTTC.

J is TRBJ1-1 and V is TRBV19; TRBD1 matches 7 bases. Germline V gene data show CDR1 as LNHDA and CDR2 as SQIVND (reference sequence). This CDR3 has 15 amino acids. Losses at the gene ends were 1 base for V and 1 base for J; bases not matched to a gene: 3. The DNA of the CDR3 is TGTGCCAGTAGTATAGTCAACAGGGGGAACACTGAAGCTTTCTTT. Its protein product is CASSIVNRGNTEAFF.

This clone showed up just once. V usage is TRBV7-9 and J usage is TRBJ1-4, with no clear D. Trimming took 1 base from V and 3 from J, leaving 15 bases between them. Germline lookup yields CDR1 SEHNR and CDR2 FQNEAQ (reference sequence). The CDR3 totals 17 residues. The CDR3 loop reads CASSLGQGRVANEKLFF. CDR3 in DNA: TGTGCCAGCAGCTTAGGACAAGGACGAGTAGCTAATGAAAAACTGTTTTTT.

The genes are TRBV27 and TRBJ2-1, with 10 bases fitting TRBD1. This CDR3 spans 18 amino acids. V shed 3 bases and J 5 bases; nucleotides not matched to a gene: 13. In germline, CDR1 is MNHEY, CDR2 SMNVEV (reference sequence). CDR3 in amino acids: CASSFRIPGTGADNEQFF. CDR3 nucleotide sequence: TGTGCCAGCAGTTTCCGAATCCCCGGGACAGGGGCCGACAATGAGCAGTTCTTC.

J is TRBJ2-7 and V is TRBV29-1; 7 bases are a match to TRBD1. Germline CDR1 and CDR2: SQVTM and ANQGSEA. Unmatched junction bases numbered 6, after V lost 0 bases and J lost 1 base. CDR3 length: 15 amino acids. The CDR3 DNA reads TGCAGCGTTGAAGATTGGACAGGCCGATCCTACGAGCAGTACTTC. Protein: CSVEDWTGRSYEQYF.

The genes are TRBV6-6 and TRBJ1-5; no reliable D call. The CDR3 extends over 15 amino acids. The V gene lost 5 bases and the J gene lost 7 bases, with 18 bases spanning the gap. Germline V CDR1 and CDR2: MNHNY, SVGAGI (reference sequence). The CDR3 reads CASSLSKVGWQPQHF. In DNA, the CDR3 is TGTGCCAGCAGTCTTTCAAAGGTGGGCTGGCAGCCCCAGCATTTT.

The chain combines TRBV11-2 with TRBJ2-3, with 11 bases that match TRBD2. The length of the CDR3 is 15 residues. CDR1 and CDR2 (germline): SGHAT, FQNNGV. J was trimmed by 4 bases and V by 3 bases; bases with no gene match: 3. The CDR3, as DNA: TGTGCCAGCAGCTTGTTTAGCGGGGGGGCAGATACGCAGTATTTT. It specifies CASSLFSGGADTQYF. The variable domain in full, completed from reference TRBV11-2 and TRBJ2-3, reads EAGVAQSPRYKIIEKRQSVAFWCNPISGHATLYWYQQILGQGPKLLIQFQNNGVVDDSQLPKDRFSAERLKGVDSTLKIQPAKLEDSAVYLCASSLFSGGADTQYFGPGTRLTVL.

This chain uses TRBV4-1 with TRBJ1-4; 7 nucleotides line up with TRBD1. The V gene's germline CDR1 is MGHRA and CDR2 YSYEKL. This CDR3 region has 16 residues. Trimming cost V 6 bases and J 8 bases; bases outside gene matches: 15. For the CDR3, the DNA is TGCGCCAGCAGTCCTACTTTACAGGGGCGCAAGGAAAAACTGTTTTTT. This codes for CASSPTLQGRKEKLFF.

The chain uses TRBV6-5 and TRBJ2-2; 7 positions match TRBD1. Germline trimming cut 4 bases from V and 3 bases from J; bases unmatched to any gene: 5. This CDR3 comprises 15 residues. Germline loops: CDR1 MNHEY, CDR2 SVGAGI. The chain's CDR3 is CASSSARGHTGELFF. In DNA form, the CDR3 reads TGTGCCAGCAGTTCAGCTAGGGGGCACACCGGGGAGCTGTTTTTT.

To note about this clone: The same CDR3 can be traced to other DNA sequences in this sample. V gene TRBV4-1 combines with J gene TRBJ1-2; 7 bases agree with TRBD1. J was trimmed by 1 base and V by 3 bases; bases with no gene match: 5. Germline values: CDR1 MGHRA, CDR2 YSYEKL. This CDR3 has 15 amino acids. The CDR3 coding sequence is TGCGCCAGCAGCCAGACAGGGACTCTTAACTATGGCTACACCTTC. Translation: CASSQTGTLNYGYTF.

The CDR3 region has the DNA TGTGCCGCCAGAGACAGGGAAGCATCCTACGAGCAGTACTTC. It yields the protein CAARDREASYEQYF. The chain has TRBV10-3 and TRBJ2-7; 7 bases align to TRBD1. The CDR3 runs 14 residues. Germline V gives CDR1 ENHRY, CDR2 SYGVKD. Unmatched junction bases numbered 11, after V lost 11 bases and J lost 1 base.

This sequence joins TRBV6-5 and TRBJ2-3; D is uncertain. Germline V gives CDR1 MNHEY, CDR2 SVGAGI. CDR3 size: 15 residues. With 7 bases removed from V and 2 bases from J, the gap between germline ends came to 16 bases. The CDR3 reads CASTAGHLVTDTQYF. In DNA form, the CDR3 reads TGTGCCAGCACGGCAGGTCACCTAGTCACAGATACGCAGTATTTT.

This clone showed up just a few times. V and J are TRBV6-4 and TRBJ2-3; no clear D gene. The CDR3 runs to 15 residues. Trimming pared 3 bases from V and 6 bases from J, leaving 16 bases between. CDR1 MRHNA and CDR2 SNTAGT come from the germline V gene. The CDR3, as DNA: TGTGCCAGCAGTGAGACCATCCGCAGAGAGGATACGCAGTATTTT. As protein: CASSETIRREDTQYF.

The chain couples TRBV5-5 to TRBJ1-3, with unresolved D. The germline gives CDR1 SGHKS, CDR2 YYEKEE (reference sequence). The CDR3 sequence is 16 residues long. Trimming took 1 base from V and 0 from J, leaving 11 bases between them. CDR3: CASSLYPENSGNTIYF. The DNA of the CDR3 is TGTGCCAGCAGCTTGTACCCTGAGAACTCTGGAAACACCATATATTTT.

Remarks on this clone: The same CDR3 arises from other DNA sequences in this sample as well. The rearrangement joins TRBV27 to TRBJ1-5, with TRBD1 as a possible D gene (5 bases). The CDR3 length is 15 residues. CDR1 is MNHEY and CDR2 is SMNVEV in the germline V gene (reference sequence). The V and J ends lost 0 bases and 7 bases respectively, with 13 bases between them. CDR3 sequence: CASSLSIGAGQPQHF. Written as DNA, the CDR3 is TGTGCCAGCAGTTTATCTATTGGGGCCGGGCAGCCCCAGCATTTT.

The chain uses TRBV29-1 and TRBJ2-7; D is perhaps TRBD1 (5 bases). The V gene's germline CDR1 is SQVTM and CDR2 ANQGSEA. Trimming pared 7 bases from V and 5 bases from J, leaving 15 bases between. The CDR3 consists of 12 residues. CDR3 nucleotides: TGCAGCGCTTCGACAGATTCGGACGAGCAGTACTTC. It codes for CSASTDSDEQYF.

The chain has TRBV7-3 and TRBJ1-6; D is ambiguous. Germline V lookup: CDR1 SGHTA, CDR2 FQGTGA. The germline V and J ends were trimmed by 10 bases and 8 bases, with 18 bases remaining between them. This CDR3 contains 14 residues. CDR3 loop: CATSKDRYYSPLHF. CDR3 DNA sequence: TGTGCCACCTCGAAGGACCGATATTATTCACCCCTCCACTTT.

The chain has TRBV19 and TRBJ2-2; D is unresolved. Germline V gene data show CDR1 as LNHDA and CDR2 as SQIVND (reference sequence). This CDR3 contains 15 residues. Trimming pared 6 bases from V and 1 base from J, leaving 12 bases between. DNA for the CDR3: TGTGCCAGTAGCCTAAATCCTAGGAACACCGGGGAGCTGTTTTTT. Translation: CASSLNPRNTGELFF.

This CDR3 reads CASSWDRSNQPQHF. DNA of the CDR3: TGCGCCAGCAGTTGGGACAGGTCCAATCAGCCCCAGCATTTT. The genes are TRBV10-2 and TRBJ1-5; TRBD1 aligns across 8 bases. The germline V gene encodes CDR1 WSHSY and CDR2 SAAADI. Unmatched junction bases numbered 3, after V lost 5 bases and J lost 3 bases. The CDR3 spans 14 residues.

The rearrangement links TRBV29-1 to TRBJ2-7; D is ambiguous. This CDR3 is 10 amino acids long. Trimming took 5 bases from V and 3 from J, leaving 5 bases between them. Germline V gene sequence: CDR1 SQVTM, CDR2 ANQGSEA. CDR3 sequence reads: CSVFSYEQYF. CDR3 sequence (DNA): TGCAGCGTTTTTAGCTACGAGCAGTACTTC.

The V call is TRBV29-1, the J call TRBJ2-5; weak D call: TRBD1 (5 bases). CDR1 and CDR2 from the germline V gene are SQVTM and ANQGSEA. Trimming stripped 4 bases from V and 1 base from J, with 7 bases between. CDR3 size: 12 residues. CDR3 nucleotides: TGCAGCGTTGGGCAGGGCCAAGAGACCCAGTACTTC. This gives the protein CSVGQGQETQYF.